These 28 T cell receptor beta chains came from one sample sequenced in a study of lymphopenia after photon versus proton radiotherapy. The data were produced by immunoSEQ multiplex PCR, yet TCRdb's version contains in-frame clones alone and is incomplete. Here the sample spans roughly 58,000 clones, about 85% being singletons. Material: peripheral blood, obtained from a patient treated with proton-based radiotherapy. The source of these receptors is a man older than 75 with esophageal cancer.

The chain couples TRBV6-5 to TRBJ2-5; D remains ambiguous. Trimming removed 4 bases from V and 4 bases from J, with 16 bases in between. CDR1 MNHEY and CDR2 SVGAGI come from the germline V gene. This CDR3 is 15 amino acids long. CDR3 nucleotides: TGTGCCAGCAGTTGGGCTGAACGTCGCGGAGAGACCCAGTACTTC. Amino acids: CASSWAERRGETQYF.

This sequence joins TRBV4-2 and TRBJ1-1; unclear D gene. Trimming cost V 1 base and J 0 bases, with 9 bases left between them. Per germline, CDR1 LGHNA and CDR2 YNFKEQ. The CDR3 totals 15 residues. CDR3 in DNA: TGTGCCAGCAGCCAAGTCCCCCCCGTGAACACTGAAGCTTTCTTT. Amino acids: CASSQVPPVNTEAFF.

CDR3 DNA sequence: TGCGCCAGCAGCCAAGATAGGGTCCAGCCCCAGCATTTT. Translation gives CASSQDRVQPQHF. The chain couples TRBV4-3 to TRBJ1-5, with D uncertain. V was shortened by 0 bases and J by 7 bases, with 7 bases between the two germline ends. CDR3 length: 13 amino acids. Germline loops: CDR1 LGHNA, CDR2 YSLEER.

The chain employs TRBV2 and TRBJ2-7; 9 positions agree with TRBD1. The V and J ends lost 6 bases and 7 bases, in that order; junction bases with no gene match: 7. The germline gives CDR1 SNHLY, CDR2 FYNNEI. The CDR3 loop spans 13 amino acids. CDR3 nucleotide sequence: TGTGCCAGCAGGGCCGGACAGGGGTATGAGCAGTACTTC. Encoded protein: CASRAGQGYEQYF.

V gene TRBV19 combines with J gene TRBJ1-2; D is uncertain. Germline CDR1 LNHDA, CDR2 SQIVND (reference sequence). The V end lost 0 bases, the J end lost 3 bases, and 11 bases lay between the germline ends. The CDR3 sequence is 15 residues long. The chain's CDR3 is CASSIDDWGDYGYTF. CDR3 in DNA: TGTGCCAGTAGTATAGATGATTGGGGAGACTATGGCTACACCTTC.

The chain employs TRBV2 and TRBJ2-5; D might be TRBD1 (6 bases). Trimming shortened V by 4 bases and J by 3 bases, and 15 bases separated the two germline ends. The germline CDR1 and CDR2 sequences are SNHLY and FYNNEI. This CDR3 comprises 15 residues. The CDR3 nucleotides read TGTGCCAGCAGTGGTCCTCAGGGGCAGGAAGAGACCCAGTACTTC. Translated, it gives CASSGPQGQEETQYF. The full variable domain, rest sourced from reference TRBV2 and TRBJ2-5, is EPEVTQTPSHQVTQMGQEVILRCVPISNHLYFYWYRQILGQKVEFLVSFYNNEISEKSEIFDDQFSVERPDGSNFTLKIRSTKLEDSAMYFCASSGPQGQEETQYFGPGTRLLVL.

The J gene is TRBJ2-1, the V gene TRBV5-1; possible D gene TRBD1, 5 bases. V was trimmed by 0 bases and J by 8 bases, leaving 6 bases between them. This CDR3 is built from 12 residues. Germline values: CDR1 SGHRS, CDR2 YFSETQ. CDR3 DNA: TGCGCCAGCAGCTTGGTAGGGGATGAGCAGTTCTTC. Encoded protein: CASSLVGDEQFF.

This CDR3 reads CATTGYNRDRTTYEQYF. The DNA of the CDR3 is TGTGCCACCACGGGCTATAACCGGGACAGGACTACCTACGAGCAGTACTTC. This chain joins TRBV15 and TRBJ2-7; TRBD1 aligns across 8 bases. Per germline, CDR1 LNHNV and CDR2 YYDKDF (reference sequence). Trimming removed 7 bases from V and 2 bases from J; junction bases left unmatched: 16. The CDR3 contains 17 residues.

The V and J genes are TRBV18 and TRBJ2-7; 7 nucleotides match TRBD1. After removal of 3 bases from V and 2 bases from J, the junction contained 4 bases not matched to a gene. CDR3 length: 14 residues. Germline V CDR1 and CDR2: KGHSH, LQKENI. CDR3 residues: CASSPPGQPYEQYF. Written as DNA, the CDR3 is TGTGCCAGCTCACCGCCGGGACAGCCCTACGAGCAGTACTTC.

The gene calls are TRBV11-2 and TRBJ1-2; D is unresolved. V dropped 5 bases and J dropped 7 bases, with 23 bases sitting between them. Germline assignment: CDR1 SGHAT and CDR2 FQNNGV. The CDR3 consists of 16 residues. For the CDR3, the DNA is TGTGCCAGCAGCCCCCGTTTCGGGCCTGTCCTCGGTGGCTACACCTTC. Protein: CASSPRFGPVLGGYTF.

In this sample, this clone turned up once. The chain couples TRBV5-6 to TRBJ1-1, with D maybe TRBD1 (6 bases). Germline CDR1 SGHDT, CDR2 YYEEEE. This CDR3 comprises 14 residues. Deletions cut 1 base from V and 5 bases from J, with 12 bases between. DNA for the CDR3: TGTGCCAGCAGCTTGTTGCAGGGGAGGACTGAAGCTTTCTTT. Its translation: CASSLLQGRTEAFF.

The chain carries TRBV5-1 and TRBJ2-3; TRBD2 matches at 7 bases. This CDR3 spans 17 amino acids. J gave up 3 bases and V 1 base, and 11 bases lay outside the gene matches. The germline V gene has CDR1 SGHRS and CDR2 YFSETQ. The CDR3 here is CASSLNPAGSATDTQYF. The CDR3 DNA sequence: TGCGCCAGCAGCTTGAACCCAGCGGGGAGTGCTACAGATACGCAGTATTTT.

This rearrangement joins TRBV5-1 to TRBJ2-7; D perhaps matches TRBD1 (6 bases). Trimming pared 0 bases from V and 5 bases from J, leaving 12 bases between. The germline V gene has CDR1 SGHRS and CDR2 YFSETQ. CDR3 length: 14 amino acids. CDR3 nucleotides: TGCGCCAGCAGCTTGGAACAGGGTCAAGACGAGCAGTACTTC. It yields the protein CASSLEQGQDEQYF.

V usage is TRBV27 and J usage is TRBJ1-5, with D unclear. Trimming shortened V by 5 bases and J by 0 bases, and 26 bases separated the two germline ends. CDR3 length: 20 residues. The germline gives CDR1 MNHEY, CDR2 SMNVEV (reference sequence). For the CDR3, the DNA is TGTGCCAGCAGTCGAATCGGCAGCTATACCCGATCCGATAGCAATCAGCCCCAGCATTTT. Its protein is CASSRIGSYTRSDSNQPQHF.

The V and J genes are TRBV9 and TRBJ2-7, with 7 nucleotides matching TRBD1. Looked up from germline, CDR1 is SGDLS and CDR2 is YYNGEE. The CDR3 contains 14 residues. V trimming: 4 bases; J trimming: 5 bases; junction bases outside the gene matches: 9. CDR3 coding DNA: TGTGCCAGCAGCCCGCCGACAGGGACCGACGAGCAGTACTTC. Translated: CASSPPTGTDEQYF.

J is TRBJ1-2 and V is TRBV7-2; D gene unclear. V lost 7 bases and J 1 base, leaving 10 bases between the germline ends. This CDR3 contains 13 residues. CDR1 SGHTA and CDR2 FQGNSA come from the germline V gene. CDR3 region: CASTTTSNYGYTF. The CDR3 coding sequence is TGTGCCAGCACCACGACTAGTAACTATGGCTACACCTTC.

The chain links TRBV14 to TRBJ2-7; D uncertain. This CDR3 spans 12 amino acids. CDR1 SGHDN and CDR2 FVKESK come from the germline V gene. Trimming removed 3 bases from V and 2 bases from J, with 5 bases in between. CDR3 sequence reads: CASSHTTYEQYF. DNA of the CDR3: TGTGCCAGCAGCCATACGACCTACGAGCAGTACTTC.

For the CDR3, the DNA is TGTGCCAGCAGCGAACGGGACAGGGGGCTTTATGATACGCAGTATTTT. Translation gives CASSERDRGLYDTQYF. V and J are TRBV5-4 and TRBJ2-3, with 12 bases that match TRBD1. The CDR3 consists of 16 residues. V was clipped by 4 bases and J by 6 bases; unmatched bases: 9. Germline CDR1 is SGHNT and CDR2 is YYREEE (reference sequence).

The J gene is TRBJ2-7, the V gene TRBV27, with 7 bases lining up with TRBD1. The CDR3 is 15 residues long. Trimming at V came to 0 bases and at J to 3 bases, leaving 5 bases not matched to a gene. CDR1 and CDR2 from the germline V gene are MNHEY and SMNVEV (reference sequence). The CDR3 nucleotides read TGTGCCAGCAGTTTATCTGGACAGGCCGGCTACGAGCAGTACTTC. It is translated as CASSLSGQAGYEQYF.

The chain recombines TRBV9 with TRBJ1-4; D gene ambiguous. The CDR3 length is 16 residues. Germline-derived CDR1 and CDR2 are SGDLS and YYNGEE. Trimming left V 0 bases short and J 4 bases short, with 13 bases between. For the CDR3, the DNA is TGTGCCAGCAGCGTAGGAATAGGGATTGATAATGAAAAACTGTTTTTT. Translated, it gives CASSVGIGIDNEKLFF.

The V gene is TRBV7-8, the J gene TRBJ1-4, with TRBD1 as a possible D gene (5 bases). The CDR3 runs to 16 residues. The V gene lost 4 bases and the J gene lost 7 bases, with 19 bases spanning the gap. The germline V gene encodes CDR1 SGHVS and CDR2 FQNEAQ. CDR3 in DNA: TGTGCCAGCAGCTGGACTTTGGGGACGGGACTTGAAAAACTGTTTTTT. Residues: CASSWTLGTGLEKLFF.

The chain has TRBV30 and TRBJ2-3; either TRBD1 or TRBD2 may supply D (5 bases each). Germline V gives CDR1 GTSNPN, CDR2 SVGIG (reference sequence). Deletions cut 1 base from V and 0 bases from J, with 20 bases between. The CDR3 has 18 residues. The CDR3 here is CAWSGPLRQSGSTDTQYF. CDR3 nucleotide sequence: TGTGCCTGGAGTGGACCCCTCCGACAGAGCGGTAGCACAGATACGCAGTATTTT.

The chain is built from TRBV6-5 and TRBJ1-3; the D gene is possibly TRBD1 (5 bases). The CDR3 is 15 residues long. CDR1 MNHEY and CDR2 SVGAGI come from the germline V gene. V lost 5 bases to trimming and J lost 3 bases, with 14 bases between them. The CDR3 sequence: CASSPTVGNGNTIYF. The CDR3, as DNA: TGTGCCAGCAGTCCGACAGTCGGAAATGGAAACACCATATATTTT.

The chain couples TRBV11-3 to TRBJ2-1; 15 bases line up with TRBD2. From germline, CDR1 is SGHNT and CDR2 YENEEA. V gave up 8 bases and J gave up 16 bases; unmatched junction bases: 12. The CDR3 has 14 amino acids. The CDR3 DNA sequence: TGTGCCAGCGGACCGGGACTAGCGGGAGGACGTGTTTTCTTC. Amino acid sequence: CASGPGLAGGRVFF.

This clone showed up just a few times. CDR3 nucleotides: TGCGCCAGCAGCAAGGTGGGCCCCAATGAGCAGTTCTTC. This gives the protein CASSKVGPNEQFF. V and J are TRBV5-1 and TRBJ2-1, with unresolved D. Germline CDR1 reads SGHRS; CDR2 reads YFSETQ. V lost 4 bases and J lost 6, with 11 bases in between. The length of the CDR3 is 13 residues.

V is TRBV5-1 and J is TRBJ2-3; maybe TRBD1 (6 bases). The CDR3 contains 17 residues. V was cut by 4 bases and J by 1 base, with 19 bases left in between. CDR1 is SGHRS and CDR2 is YFSETQ in the germline V gene. CDR3 sequence reads: CASSRALRGTGTDTQYF. The CDR3 coding sequence is TGCGCCAGCAGCAGGGCACTCAGGGGTACCGGCACAGATACGCAGTATTTT.

This clone appeared a few times. The chain carries TRBV7-9 and TRBJ2-3; the D is unclear. The CDR3 consists of 13 residues. Germline V gene lookup returns CDR1 SEHNR and CDR2 FQNEAQ (reference sequence). Between the trimmed V and J ends, which lost 2 bases and 0 bases, there was a span of 3 bases. CDR3 sequence reads: CASSLFSTDTQYF. In DNA, the CDR3 is TGTGCCAGCAGCTTATTTAGCACAGATACGCAGTATTTT.

The chain recombines TRBV19 with TRBJ1-2, with TRBD1 identical over 8 bases. The CDR3 is made up of 15 amino acids. With 3 bases clipped from V and 4 bases from J, the junction kept 7 bases outside the gene matches. Germline V gene sequence: CDR1 LNHDA, CDR2 SQIVND (reference sequence). CDR3 protein: CASSIRTGWAYGYTF. In nucleotides, the CDR3 is TGTGCCAGTAGTATCAGGACAGGGTGGGCCTATGGCTACACCTTC.